The 32 T cell receptor beta chains reported below all come from one sample, sequenced in a study of blood T cells in healthy people across ages. A second PCR of 7 to 11 cycles used a sample-barcoded 5' primer and a J-beta primer mix. MiXCR, run by TCRdb on the 5' RACE reads, gives a single entry per CDR3 protein. This sample has about 1.5 million distinct CDR3 sequences; approximately 43% occur once, and the top ten carry about 3.8%. Sequencing was done on a sample of blood. These receptors were taken from a young woman in good health.

This clonotype has just a few counts. The rearrangement joins TRBV12-3 or TRBV12-4 to TRBJ1-6; 9 nucleotides line up with TRBD1. This CDR3 is built from 17 residues. V was clipped by 3 bases and J by 0 bases; unmatched bases: 3. The CDR3 loop reads CASSLGQGGSYNSPLHF. The DNA of the CDR3 is TGTGCCAGCAGTTTGGGACAGGGAGGCTCCTATAATTCACCCCTCCACTTT.

The V call is TRBV10-3, the J call TRBJ1-2; D perhaps matches TRBD1 (6 bases). The CDR3 consists of 16 residues. The germline V gene encodes CDR1 ENHRY and CDR2 SYGVKD. The V end was cut by 7 bases, the J end by 4 bases, with 22 bases between. The CDR3 loop reads CAIKGTKNLLLYGYTF. CDR3 nucleotides: TGTGCCATCAAGGGGACAAAAAACCTGTTGCTCTATGGCTACACCTTC.

This clonotype has only a few counts. The chain carries TRBV6-5 and TRBJ1-1, with 8 bases lining up with TRBD1. The CDR3 has 14 amino acids. Germline V gene lookup returns CDR1 MNHEY and CDR2 SVGAGI. V was pared by 6 bases and J by 5 bases, with 8 bases of the junction left unmatched. CDR3 nucleotides: TGTGCCAGCAGCCGAGTCACAGGGGGAACTGAAGCTTTCTTT. Translating gives CASSRVTGGTEAFF.

This clonotype was seen ten or more times. The DNA for the CDR3 is TGTGCCAGCAGCCAAGATCTAAGGGGGATGCGCACAGATACGCAGTATTTT. Protein product: CASSQDLRGMRTDTQYF. This chain connects TRBV4-2 to TRBJ2-3; D might be TRBD1 (6 bases). CDR1 LGHNA and CDR2 YNFKEQ come from the germline V gene. The CDR3 is 17 amino acids. V was pared by 0 bases and J by 1 base, with 14 bases between.

This clonotype came up a few times. J is TRBJ1-2 and V is TRBV27, with 8 positions matching TRBD1. The CDR3 runs to 13 residues. The germline CDR1 and CDR2 sequences are MNHEY and SMNVEV (reference sequence). The J segment lost 6 bases and the V segment lost 3 bases, leaving 3 bases of the junction unmatched. CDR3 region: CASSFPGGNGYTF. In DNA form, the CDR3 reads TGTGCCAGCAGTTTCCCAGGGGGCAATGGCTACACCTTC.

About this clonotype itself: The junction does not match germline at one end; this may be a read error. V usage is TRBV20-1 and J usage is TRBJ2-1, with D hard to call. Germline V gene sequence: CDR1 DFQATT, CDR2 SNEGSKA (reference sequence). CDR3 size: 14 residues. The CDR3 DNA sequence: TGCGGTGCTAGAGATCCCCTCTACTACAATGAGCAGTTCTTC. Protein sequence: CGARDPLYYNEQFF.

The CDR3 DNA sequence: TGTGCCAGCAGTGTCAACATCTACGAGCAGTACTTC. This translates into CASSVNIYEQYF. This chain connects TRBV2 to TRBJ2-7; D gene unclear. Per germline, CDR1 SNHLY and CDR2 FYNNEI. With 4 bases removed from V and 3 bases from J, the gap between germline ends came to 7 bases. This CDR3 is 12 amino acids long.

The rearrangement links TRBV28 to TRBJ2-4; 12 bases are a match to TRBD2. This CDR3 is 15 amino acids long. CDR1 is MDHEN and CDR2 is SYDVKM in the germline V gene. J gave up 14 bases and V 4 bases, and 12 bases lay outside the gene matches. CDR3 residues: CASSSRTSGTLPEYF. The CDR3 region has the DNA TGTGCCAGCAGTTCCCGGACTAGCGGGACCCTTCCTGAGTACTTC.

A remark on this clonotype: A much larger clone differs from this one at a single base, so this may be a read error. V usage is TRBV12-3 or TRBV12-4 and J usage is TRBJ2-1, with D tentatively TRBD1 (5 bases). The J call may be faulty, since TRBJ2-7 better matches the DNA end. The CDR3 loop spans 14 amino acids. In DNA, the CDR3 is TGTGCCAGCACCGGAGACAGTTCATACAATGAGCAGTACTTC. It encodes CASTGDSSYNEQYF.

The chain couples TRBV20-1 to TRBJ1-6, with D hard to call. CDR1 is DFQATT, CDR2 SNEGSKA, per germline (reference sequence). This CDR3 is 11 amino acids long. V was shortened by 6 bases and J by 14 bases, with 14 bases between the two germline ends. The CDR3 DNA reads TGCAGTGCGAGGGCCCCCGGGACCCTCCACTTT. Translating gives CSARAPGTLHF.

The chain has TRBV10-2 and TRBJ2-5; no definite D call. This CDR3 comprises 14 residues. V lost 3 bases to trimming and J lost 0 bases, with 8 bases between them. Germline values: CDR1 WSHSY, CDR2 SAAADI. The CDR3 loop is CASSDAVYQETQYF. The CDR3, as DNA: TGCGCCAGCAGTGACGCCGTATACCAAGAGACCCAGTACTTC.

This clonotype has only a few counts. This sequence joins TRBV20-1 and TRBJ2-7; 9 bases fit TRBD2. The CDR3 is 14 amino acids. The V gene's germline CDR1 is DFQATT and CDR2 SNEGSKA (reference sequence). Trimming at V came to 1 base and at J to 4 bases, leaving 5 bases not matched to a gene. CDR3: CSARGTSVWYEQYF. In DNA, the CDR3 is TGCAGTGCTAGAGGGACTAGCGTTTGGTACGAGCAGTACTTC.

This clonotype was seen just once. This chain connects TRBV3-1 to TRBJ2-1, with 8 bases fitting TRBD2. Germline CDR1 is LGHDT and CDR2 is YNNKEL (reference sequence). The CDR3 covers 14 residues. With 0 bases clipped from V and 13 bases from J, the junction kept 8 bases outside the gene matches. CDR3 amino acids: CASSQDWGGTSQFF. The CDR3 nucleotides read TGTGCCAGCAGCCAAGACTGGGGTGGGACTAGTCAGTTCTTC.

This clonotype came up once. This sequence joins TRBV7-9 and TRBJ2-1, with TRBD2 matching 8 bases. V lost 7 bases and J lost 10; bases outside the gene matches: 18. The CDR3 covers 16 residues. Germline CDR1 is SEHNR and CDR2 is FQNEAQ (reference sequence). The CDR3 DNA reads TGTGCCAGCAATTCGACTCGGGACACCTTAGCGGGAGAGCAGTTCTTC. It encodes CASNSTRDTLAGEQFF.

The V call is TRBV7-2, the J call TRBJ2-1, with D unclear. Looked up from germline, CDR1 is SGHTA and CDR2 is FQGNSA. The CDR3 is 11 residues long. V was pared by 3 bases and J by 13 bases, with 10 bases between. CDR3 residues: CASSFNEHQFF. The CDR3 coding sequence is TGTGCCAGCAGCTTCAATGAGCATCAGTTCTTC.

V is TRBV7-2 and J is TRBJ2-1; weak D call: TRBD2 (6 bases). CDR3 length equals 13 residues. CDR1 is SGHTA and CDR2 is FQGNSA in the germline V gene. V lost 7 bases to trimming and J lost 8 bases, with 15 bases between them. The CDR3 sequence is CASKINPGDEQFF. Written as DNA, the CDR3 is TGTGCCAGCAAAATCAACCCGGGGGATGAGCAGTTCTTC. Full variable domain (remainder filled in from reference TRBV7-2 and TRBJ2-1): GAGVSQSPSNKVTEKGKDVELRCDPISGHTALYWYRQSLGQGLEFLIYFQGNSAPDKSGLPSDRFSAERTGGSVSTLTIQRTQQEDSAVYLCASKINPGDEQFFGPGTRLTVL.

This clonotype was counted a few times. The rearrangement joins TRBV29-1 to TRBJ1-2, with D tentatively TRBD1 (5 bases). The ends were cut back, 1 base at V and 2 bases at J, with 11 bases in the middle. Germline assignment: CDR1 SQVTM and CDR2 ANQGSEA. The CDR3 spans 14 residues. The CDR3 is CSVEGDGKNYGYTF. For the CDR3, the DNA is TGCAGCGTTGAAGGGGACGGAAAAAACTATGGCTACACCTTC.

CDR3: CASESVPTSDEQYF. The DNA for the CDR3 is TGTGCCAGCGAATCCGTCCCGACTAGCGACGAGCAGTACTTC. The chain combines TRBV9 with TRBJ2-7; 8 bases agree with TRBD2. Trimming at V came to 7 bases and at J to 5 bases, leaving 11 bases not matched to a gene. CDR3 length: 14 amino acids. Germline V lookup: CDR1 SGDLS, CDR2 YYNGEE.

The DNA for the CDR3 is TGTGCCACGGCCCCGGGGCAGAGCTCCTACGAGCAGTACTTC. It specifies CATAPGQSSYEQYF. This chain uses TRBV27 with TRBJ2-7, with D perhaps being TRBD1 or TRBD2 (5 bases each). This CDR3 contains 14 residues. V was trimmed by 10 bases and J by 0 bases, leaving 16 bases between them. The germline V gene has CDR1 MNHEY and CDR2 SMNVEV (reference sequence).

This clonotype was seen once. The rearrangement uses TRBV29-1 and TRBJ2-7; 11 nucleotides line up with TRBD1. Germline CDR1 reads SQVTM; CDR2 reads ANQGSEA. The length of the CDR3 is 14 residues. V dropped 6 bases and J dropped 0; count of bases not matched to a gene: 4. CDR3 residues: CSVGGTGGSYEQYF. The DNA of the CDR3 is TGCAGCGTGGGCGGGACAGGGGGCTCCTACGAGCAGTACTTC.

This clonotype was seen a few times. The rearrangement links TRBV5-1 to TRBJ2-1, with TRBD1 identical over 8 bases. Germline V gene data show CDR1 as SGHRS and CDR2 as YFSETQ. There are 15 residues in the CDR3. J gave up 0 bases and V 4 bases, and 3 bases lay outside the gene matches. CDR3 protein: CASSTDRDSYNEQFF. The CDR3, as DNA: TGCGCCAGCAGCACGGACAGGGACTCCTACAATGAGCAGTTCTTC.

This clonotype was picked up a small number of times. The rearrangement uses TRBV11-3 and TRBJ2-3, with D perhaps given as TRBD1 or TRBD2 (5 bases each). There are 13 residues in the CDR3. Germline loops: CDR1 SGHNT, CDR2 YENEEA. V gave up 5 bases and J gave up 5 bases, with 11 bases separating them. The CDR3 nucleotides read TGTGCCAGCAGCCTGAGAGGGGAAGATACGCAGTATTTT. Encoded protein: CASSLRGEDTQYF.

This rearrangement joins TRBV20-1 to TRBJ1-1, with TRBD1 as a possible D gene (5 bases). The V gene's germline CDR1 is DFQATT and CDR2 SNEGSKA (reference sequence). This CDR3 has 16 amino acids. Trimming removed 0 bases from V and 1 base from J, with 15 bases in between. Here the CDR3 DNA reads TGCAGTGCTAGAGATCGCGGGGGACGTACGAACACTGAAGCTTTCTTT. Protein product: CSARDRGGRTNTEAFF.

This clonotype has just a few counts. This chain joins TRBV27 and TRBJ1-2; D call uncertain. Trimming took 5 bases from V and 0 from J, leaving 16 bases between them. The germline V gene has CDR1 MNHEY and CDR2 SMNVEV (reference sequence). The CDR3 is made up of 16 amino acids. CDR3 sequence reads: CASSPKPTITNYGYTF. CDR3 nucleotide sequence: TGTGCCAGCAGTCCAAAGCCGACTATAACTAACTATGGCTACACCTTC.

The CDR3 spells CASSTTRTASYNEQYF. CDR3 sequence (DNA): TGTGCCAGCAGTACAACAAGGACAGCCTCCTACAATGAGCAGTACTTC. This chain connects TRBV28 to TRBJ2-5; TRBD1 might be the D (6 bases). V was pared by 5 bases and J by 11 bases, with 27 bases between. This CDR3 region has 16 residues. CDR1 is MDHEN, CDR2 SYDVKM, per germline.

V gene TRBV5-1 combines with J gene TRBJ2-3, with TRBD2 matching 13 bases. Germline assignment: CDR1 SGHRS and CDR2 YFSETQ. Trimming took 6 bases from V and 4 from J; bases not matched to a gene: 5. The CDR3 extends over 15 amino acids. The chain's CDR3 is CASNILAGGADTQYF. The CDR3 DNA sequence: TGCGCCAGCAACATACTAGCGGGGGGGGCAGATACGCAGTATTTT.

V gene TRBV12-3 or TRBV12-4 combines with J gene TRBJ2-1; 12 bases agree with TRBD2. The CDR3 is 18 amino acids. V lost 6 bases and J lost 2; bases outside the gene matches: 11. The chain's CDR3 is CASSTRTGLAGTYNEQFF. CDR3 nucleotides: TGTGCCAGCAGCACCCGAACGGGACTAGCGGGTACCTACAATGAGCAGTTCTTC.

This clonotype was found a few times. The rearrangement joins TRBV7-9 to TRBJ1-1; D gene uncertain. The CDR3 has 14 residues. Trimming took 6 bases from V and 3 from J, leaving 14 bases between them. Germline V CDR1 and CDR2: SEHNR, FQNEAQ (reference sequence). CDR3 DNA: TGTGCCAGCAGTTTCACTGGGAGGGACACTGAAGCTTTCTTT. It encodes CASSFTGRDTEAFF.

This clonotype was seen a handful of times. This sequence joins TRBV29-1 and TRBJ2-3, with D possibly called TRBD1 or TRBD2 (5 bases each). CDR3 length: 11 residues. Germline values: CDR1 SQVTM, CDR2 ANQGSEA. The V end was cut by 7 bases, the J end by 2 bases, with 7 bases between. As DNA, the CDR3 is TGCAGCGCAGGGACCACAGATACGCAGTATTTT. It codes for CSAGTTDTQYF.

The chain combines TRBV20-1 with TRBJ2-7, with TRBD1 matching over 9 bases. The germline CDR1 and CDR2 sequences are DFQATT and SNEGSKA (reference sequence). CDR3 size: 15 residues. The junction had 9 bases not matched to a gene; V was cut back by 2 bases and J by 4 bases. Here the CDR3 DNA reads TGCAGTGCTAGAAACCGGGACAGGGAACTTTACGAGCAGTACTTC. Amino acid sequence: CSARNRDRELYEQYF.

This clonotype has more than one count but fewer than ten. The chain combines TRBV5-1 with TRBJ1-5; D remains ambiguous. Germline loops: CDR1 SGHRS, CDR2 YFSETQ. The CDR3 runs to 16 residues. V was shortened by 4 bases and J by 2 bases, with 16 bases between the two germline ends. The CDR3, as DNA: TGCGCCAGCAGCCCATACCGGTTGTACGGCAATCAGCCCCAGCATTTT. As protein: CASSPYRLYGNQPQHF.

The rearrangement joins TRBV25-1 to TRBJ1-6; TRBD1 matches 8 bases. The CDR3 totals 18 residues. J lost 3 bases, V lost 1 base, and 8 bases had no gene match. The germline gives CDR1 MGHDK, CDR2 SYGVNS. CDR3 residues: CASSEFTGTGVYNSPLHF. CDR3 DNA sequence: TGTGCCAGCAGTGAATTCACCGGGACAGGAGTCTATAATTCACCCCTCCACTTT. The whole variable domain, remainder taken from reference TRBV25-1 and TRBJ1-6, is EADIYQTPRYLVIGTGKKITLECSQTMGHDKMYWYQQDPGMELHLIHYSYGVNSTEKGDLSSESTVSRIRTEHFPLTLESARPSHTSQYLCASSEFTGTGVYNSPLHFGNGTRLTVT.